Listed below are T cell receptor beta chains from one sample, sequenced in a study of blood T cells in healthy people across ages. TCRdb passed the 5' RACE reads through MiXCR, listing each CDR3 protein once. Altogether roughly 680,000 distinct CDR3 sequences are present, roughly 21% being singletons, with the ten largest covering about 3.6%. Specimen: blood. Every receptor here comes from a man aged 70-80 years in good health. CDR3s include the opening cysteine and the closing phenylalanine or tryptophan. D genes are given only for firm matches. Size is stated for part of the rows, as once, few or many counts, or as a class when the clone is expanded.

size	J	V	D	DNA	CDR3
-	TRBJ2-5	TRBV6-2/TRBV6-3	-	TGTGCCAGCGGGACGGTCATGGGGACCCAGTACTTC	CASGTVMGTQYF
-	TRBJ1-1	TRBV9	-	TGTGCCAGCAGCGTAGAGGACTTGGGAGAAGCTTTCTTT	CASSVEDLGEAFF
-	TRBJ2-7	TRBV9	TRBD1	TGTGCCAGCAGCGGCCCGGGACAGGGTACCTACGAGCAGTACTTC	CASSGPGQGTYEQYF
-	TRBJ2-3	TRBV27	TRBD2	TGTGCCAGCAGTCCCTGGAGGACTAGCGGGTTTGGAGATACGCAGTATTTT	CASSPWRTSGFGDTQYF
few	TRBJ2-5	TRBV6-5	TRBD1	TGTGCCAGCAGTTACTCAGGGGGCACGGGGGAGACCCAGTACTTC	CASSYSGGTGETQYF
-	TRBJ1-3	TRBV14	-	TGTGCCAGCAGGCCCTCTGGAAACACCATATATTTT	CASRPSGNTIYF
few	TRBJ1-4	TRBV18	-	TGTGCCAGCTCATCCCAACAGACAACTAATGAAAAACTGGTTTTT	CASSSQQTTNEKLVF
few	TRBJ2-1	TRBV7-9	-	TGTGCCAGCAGCTTAGCCCAAGTTTGGGACAATGAGCAGTTCTTC	CASSLAQVWDNEQFF
-	TRBJ2-3	TRBV15	-	TGTGCCACCAGCAGAGAAGGGTTAACAGATACGCAGTATTTT	CATSREGLTDTQYF
few	TRBJ2-1	TRBV3-1	TRBD2	TGTGCCAGCAGCCAAGATTGGACTAGCGGGGAACAGTTCTTC	CASSQDWTSGEQFF
-	TRBJ2-1	TRBV6-5	-	TGTGCCAGCAGTGACCTGGGCAATGAGCAGTTCTTC	CASSDLGNEQFF
few	TRBJ2-1	TRBV6-6	TRBD2	TGTGCCAGCAGTTCCCCTAGCGGGATAGGCAATGAGCAGTTCTTC	CASSSPSGIGNEQFF
-	TRBJ1-4	TRBV29-1	-	TGCAGCGTGCAACCGACAGGTATAAATGAAAAACTGTTTTTT	CSVQPTGINEKLFF
few	TRBJ2-5	TRBV2	-	TGTGCCAGCAGTGAGCGGGGGCGGGGAGAGACCCAGTACTTC	CASSERGRGETQYF
-	TRBJ2-4	TRBV29-1	TRBD1	TGCAGCGTTGAAGCTGACAGGGGGAACATTCAGTACTTC	CSVEADRGNIQYF
-	TRBJ2-1	TRBV12-3/TRBV12-4	-	TGTGCCAGCAGTTTAGGAGGGGTATCCCACAACGAGCAGTTCTTC	CASSLGGVSHNEQFF